The entry below gives a single T cell receptor beta chain sequence along with its context. Antigen unknown. CDR3 length: 16 amino acids. The J segment lost 4 bases and the V segment lost 2 bases, leaving 8 bases of the junction unmatched. Germline assignment: CDR1 WNHNN and CDR2 SYGVQD (reference sequence). The entry originates in a study of type 1 regulatory T cells. Study details: An in vitro protocol generated T-allo10, a Tr1-enriched, alloantigen-specific CD4 T cell product.

The graft donor-derived T-allo10 cells reportedly recognize host alloantigens, are anergic, and suppress alloantigen-specifically. MiXCR was run by TCRdb on the reads, yielding one entry per CDR3 protein. The sample lists about 68,000 distinct CDR3 sequences; nearly 65% were seen once. This receptor was taken from a human donor in good health. The chain combines TRBV10-1 with TRBJ2-1; 7 bases agree with TRBD2. The sequencing sample was made of cultured T cells, either the whole culture or a sorted T cell fraction (not recorded which). Subset specified: Tr1-enriched cell product generated in vitro against host alloantigens. The chain's CDR3 is CASSEARLAGYNEQFF. The CDR3 DNA sequence: TGCGCCAGCAGTGAGGCGAGACTAGCAGGGTACAATGAGCAGTTCTTC.